This T cell receptor (beta chain) originates from a study of OX40 agonist ivuxolimab in advanced cancers. The wider study: Ivuxolimab is a fully human IgG2 antibody that activates OX40 (CD134). Previous treatment with anti-PD-1, anti-PD-L1 or anti-CTLA-4 therapy was allowed; approximately 40% had received some.

Germline lookup yields CDR1 SGHRS and CDR2 YFSETQ. This CDR3 is built from 15 residues. Trimming stripped 4 bases from V and 4 bases from J, with 12 bases between. Whole-study results and caveats: The study observed clonal expansion of CD4+ and CD8+ blood T cells by week 6 at 0.1 to 3.0 mg/kg. Normalized T-cell clonal expansion was also low in a subset of nonresponders.

Some clones are missing from TCRdb's copy, which holds only in-frame ones; the method was immunoSEQ multiplex PCR. The sample has about 90,000 clones; about 90% are singletons. A note on this clone: What it binds is not known.

The TCR sequence derives from an adult with an advanced solid tumor such as melanoma, head and neck, liver or kidney cancer. V is TRBV5-1 and J is TRBJ1-6, with unresolved D. The specimen was CD4+ or CD8+ T cells sorted from blood, collected in a trial of the OX40 agonist ivuxolimab. The CDR3 DNA follows: TGCGCCAGCAGCGAAGACGGAATTTATAATTCACCCCTCCACTTT. This codes for CASSEDGIYNSPLHF.